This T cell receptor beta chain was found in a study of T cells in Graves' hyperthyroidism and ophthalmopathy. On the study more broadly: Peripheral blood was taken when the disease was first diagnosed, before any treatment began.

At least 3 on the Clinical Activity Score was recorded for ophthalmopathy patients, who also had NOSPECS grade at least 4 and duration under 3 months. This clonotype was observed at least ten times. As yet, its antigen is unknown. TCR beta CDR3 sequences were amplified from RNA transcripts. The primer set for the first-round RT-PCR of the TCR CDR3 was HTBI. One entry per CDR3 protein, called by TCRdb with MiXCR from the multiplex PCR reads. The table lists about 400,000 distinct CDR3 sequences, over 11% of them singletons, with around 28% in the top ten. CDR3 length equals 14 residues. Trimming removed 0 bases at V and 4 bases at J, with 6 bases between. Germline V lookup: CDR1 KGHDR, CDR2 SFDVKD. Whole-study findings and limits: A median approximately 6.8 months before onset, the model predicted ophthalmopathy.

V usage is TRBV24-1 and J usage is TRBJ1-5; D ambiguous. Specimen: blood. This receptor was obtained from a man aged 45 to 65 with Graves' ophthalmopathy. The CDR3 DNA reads TGTGCCACCAGTGATTTGAAGGGTAATCAGCCCCAGCATTTT. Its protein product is CATSDLKGNQPQHF.